This TCR beta chain emerged from a study of T-cell reconstitution after alpha-beta-depleted transplantation in children. Preparation of the TCRbeta library involved a method that used unique molecular identifiers. Using its own MiXCR run on the PCR reads, TCRdb lists one record per CDR3 protein. The sample has 600,000 to 800,000 distinct CDR3 sequences; around 14% are singletons. Only a few counts were recorded for this clonotype. Its matching antigen is unknown. Study observations and caveats: T-cell numbers and diversity one year post-transplant derived largely from freshly generated T cells. Expanded clones from the graft, numbering several hundred, reportedly supplied alpha-beta T cells about two months after transplant. Some patients' high day-60 TCRbeta diversity was attributed to recipient cells surviving conditioning.

Unmatched junction bases numbered 7, after V lost 6 bases and J lost 1 base. The CDR3 length is 15 residues. Germline V gives CDR1 DFQATT, CDR2 SNEGSKA (reference sequence). The sample was PBMCs, taken before TCRalphabeta/CD19-depleted stem cell transplant. The chain uses TRBV20-1 and TRBJ2-3; 10 positions match TRBD2. This clonotype was obtained from a girl aged 2 to 9 with congenital amegakaryocytic thrombocytopenia, due to receive a stem cell transplant. In DNA form, the CDR3 reads TGCAGTGCCCCCCCCGGGACTAGCGGCACAGATACGCAGTATTTT. Protein product: CSAPPGTSGTDTQYF.